This TCR beta chain was retrieved from a study of patients with pleural tuberculosis. There are many counts of this clonotype. TCRdb re-called the reads with MiXCR, one entry per CDR3 protein. There are 40,000 to 55,000 distinct CDR3 sequences in the sample; 6% to 8% occur only once, and roughly 16% lies in the top ten. The CDR3 length is 11 residues. The germline V gene encodes CDR1 DFQATT and CDR2 SNEGSKA (reference sequence). With V trimmed by 3 bases and J by 9 bases, 4 bases remained unmatched. The clonotype was recovered from a human donor with pleural tuberculosis. The rearrangement uses TRBV20-1 and TRBJ2-7, with 8 bases that match TRBD2. CDR3 DNA sequence: TGCAGTGCTAGCGGGAGGGTTGGGCAGTACTTC. It yields the protein CSASGRVGQYF.